The source of this TCR beta chain is a study of control samples from healthy donors and cancer patients. Method: immunoSEQ multiplex PCR; TCRdb's copy keeps in-frame clones and lacks some. The table has 170,000 or so clones, 90% to 95% seen once. The CDR3 has 14 amino acids. V was shortened by 5 bases and J by 7 bases, with 17 bases between the two germline ends. Looked up from germline, CDR1 is MRHNA and CDR2 is SNTAGT. The source is a man aged 18-30 years in good health. V gene TRBV6-4 combines with J gene TRBJ1-2; possibly TRBD1 for D (5 bases). Sequenced input: blood. The CDR3 spells CASSKEGSVGGYTF. The CDR3 coding sequence is TGTGCCAGCAGTAAGGAGGGGAGCGTAGGTGGCTACACCTTC.